Listed below are T cell receptor beta chains from one sample, sequenced in a study of T-cell reconstitution after alpha-beta-depleted transplantation in children. Using its own MiXCR run on the PCR reads, TCRdb lists one record per CDR3 protein. The table includes hundreds of thousands of distinct CDR3 sequences, 10% to 15% detected once. The sequenced sample was PBMCs, obtained from the stem cell graft. Receptors were obtained from a human donor who donated a stem cell graft to a child with Fanconi anemia. Each CDR3 is given with its conserved first and last residue. The D gene is left open where the match is weak. Clone size is shown for a subset of rows, as once, few, many or a class of expanded clone.

TGTGCCAGCAGCTTCTCTTGGACGGCCGCAGATACGCAGTATTTT,CASSFSWTAADTQYF,TRBJ2-3,many,TRBV9,NA
TGTGCCAGCAGCTTTACGGCGGCCGGATACAATGAGCAGTTCTTC,CASSFTAAGYNEQFF,TRBJ2-1,many,TRBV11-2,NA
TGTGCCAGCAGCATCAGGGGGTTGGATGAGCAGTTCTTC,CASSIRGLDEQFF,TRBJ2-1,NA,TRBV12-3/TRBV12-4,TRBD1
TGTGCCATCAGTGAGGGGGGGGCTGGTGAAAAACTGTTTTTT,CAISEGGAGEKLFF,TRBJ1-4,many,TRBV10-3,NA
TGTGCCAGCAGCCTTCGGGATCCTCGGGGCACCGGGGAGCTGTTTTTT,CASSLRDPRGTGELFF,TRBJ2-2,many,TRBV3-1,NA
TGTGCCAGCAGTTTAGAGGTGAAGGATACGCAGTATTTT,CASSLEVKDTQYF,TRBJ2-3,few,TRBV12-3/TRBV12-4,NA
TGTGCCAGCACCCCTTTAGCGGCGGCCGTGGCCCAGTACTTC,CASTPLAAAVAQYF,TRBJ2-5,NA,TRBV2,NA
TGTGCCAGCAGTGAGGCGGCGGGGAGGCGGACCGGGGAGCTGTTTTTT,CASSEAAGRRTGELFF,TRBJ2-2,many,TRBV2,NA
TGTGCCAGCAGCCAAGCGGGGTACACTGAAGCTTTCTTT,CASSQAGYTEAFF,TRBJ1-1,many,TRBV4-2,NA
TGTGCCAGCAGCAGATCGACAGGGGGGAGTTCACCCCTCCACTTT,CASSRSTGGSSPLHF,TRBJ1-6,NA,TRBV2,TRBD1
TGCGCCAGCGGTACTAGCGGGAACACAGATACGCAGTATTTT,CASGTSGNTDTQYF,TRBJ2-3,NA,TRBV5-1,TRBD2
TGTGCCAGCAGCTCGGGACTAGCTATTCAAGAGACCCAGTACTTC,CASSSGLAIQETQYF,TRBJ2-5,few,TRBV11-2,TRBD2
TGCGCCAGCAGCTTGGTACTAGCCTTAGGTAATGAGCAGTTCTTC,CASSLVLALGNEQFF,TRBJ2-1,few,TRBV5-1,NA
TGCAGTGCTTGGCTAGCGGGGTATAGCACAGATACGCAGTATTTT,CSAWLAGYSTDTQYF,TRBJ2-3,many,TRBV20-1,TRBD2
TGTGCCAGCTCCGGACAGGCGACCACCGGGGAGCTGTTTTTT,CASSGQATTGELFF,TRBJ2-2,NA,TRBV18,TRBD1
TGTGCCAGCAGTTTTTCGGGGGCGCATTCACCCCTCCACTTT,CASSFSGAHSPLHF,TRBJ1-6,many,TRBV27,NA
TGCAGTGCTAGAGACCCAAGGGAAGGGGGAGCCGCTGAGCAGTTCTTC,CSARDPREGGAAEQFF,TRBJ2-1,few,TRBV20-1,NA
TGTGCCAGCAGTGACAAAGCGGGGGCAAATGAGCAGTTCTTC,CASSDKAGANEQFF,TRBJ2-1,many,TRBV2,TRBD2
TGTGCCAGCGGGGGACAGAGCTCCTACAATGAGCAGTTCTTC,CASGGQSSYNEQFF,TRBJ2-1,few,TRBV2,TRBD1
TGTGCCAGCACGACAGGGGTGAACACTGAAGCTTTCTTT,CASTTGVNTEAFF,TRBJ1-1,NA,TRBV6-1,TRBD1
TGTGCCAGCACCCTTCTCGCCGGTGAGCAGTTCTTC,CASTLLAGEQFF,TRBJ2-1,few,TRBV28,NA
TGTGCCAGCAGCTCTAGGCTAGCGGGGTCGGCAGATACGCAGTATTTT,CASSSRLAGSADTQYF,TRBJ2-3,many,TRBV7-9,TRBD2
TGCGCCAGCAGCCAACCACAGGGGGCGGCTTTCTTT,CASSQPQGAAFF,TRBJ1-1,many,TRBV4-3,TRBD1
TGCAGTGCTAGCAGGAACACTGAAGCTTTCTTT,CSASRNTEAFF,TRBJ1-1,few,TRBV20-1,NA
TGCGCCAGCTTTAAAAGCCCGGGGAGAGGAACTGAAGCTTTCTTT,CASFKSPGRGTEAFF,TRBJ1-1,few,TRBV5-1,NA
TGTGCCACCAGCGGTCAGGGGTCCGGGGTCAATGAGCAGTTCTTC,CATSGQGSGVNEQFF,TRBJ2-1,few,TRBV15,NA
TGCGCCAGCAGCTTTACAGGAGTCCAAGAGACCCAGTACTTC,CASSFTGVQETQYF,TRBJ2-5,few,TRBV5-1,NA
TGTGCCAGCAGCTTATCTCGTACAGTCACCGGGGAGCTGTTTTTT,CASSLSRTVTGELFF,TRBJ2-2,NA,TRBV7-9,NA
TGCGCCAGCAGCTTAGACACAGGGTATTATGAGCAGTTCTTC,CASSLDTGYYEQFF,TRBJ2-1,few,TRBV5-1,NA
TGCGCCAGCAGCCCCGAACTCCGCACAGATACGCAGTATTTT,CASSPELRTDTQYF,TRBJ2-3,few,TRBV5-1,NA
TGTGCCAGCAGTTTTGGGGGGGCGAGGGATACGGCTTTCTTT,CASSFGGARDTAFF,TRBJ1-1,NA,TRBV12-3/TRBV12-4,NA
TGTGCCAGCAGCCAAGGGACAGGCTCCTACAATGAGCAGTTCTTC,CASSQGTGSYNEQFF,TRBJ2-1,NA,TRBV14,TRBD1
TGTGCCAGCAGCCAAGATCGGGGACTAGCGAAATACAATGAGCAGTTCTTC,CASSQDRGLAKYNEQFF,TRBJ2-1,NA,TRBV4-2,TRBD2
TGTGCCAGCAGTTTGGGACACCTTAGCAATCAGCCCCAGCATTTT,CASSLGHLSNQPQHF,TRBJ1-5,NA,TRBV12-3/TRBV12-4,NA
TGTGCCAGCAGTTCCCAGACTATGAGGTCGACCACTGAAGCTTTCTTT,CASSSQTMRSTTEAFF,TRBJ1-1,NA,TRBV12-3/TRBV12-4,NA
TGTGCCATCAGTGAGTCTCGTCGAGGGGAGAGTGAGCAGTTCTTC,CAISESRRGESEQFF,TRBJ2-1,many,TRBV10-3,NA
TGCAGTGCCCGAATCGGGTGGGGCAATCAGCCCCAGCATTTT,CSARIGWGNQPQHF,TRBJ1-5,few,TRBV20-1,NA
TGTGCCAGCAGCTCCACTACCCAGTTGGACACTGAAGCTTTCTTT,CASSSTTQLDTEAFF,TRBJ1-1,many,TRBV7-9,NA
TGCAGTGCTAGAGATACCCGGAACACTGAAGCTTTCTTT,CSARDTRNTEAFF,TRBJ1-1,few,TRBV20-1,NA
TGCGCCAGCATGAGGACAGGTAGCACCGGGGAGCTGTTTTTT,CASMRTGSTGELFF,TRBJ2-2,NA,TRBV5-1,TRBD1